Following are 32 T cell receptor beta chains from one sample sequenced in a study of T cell responses to AZD1222 COVID-19 vaccine (dated by TCRdb to about 2021). According to the study, the label for this sample's time point signals: about 28 days (+/-7) after the second vaccine dose. The library was obtained by the immunoSEQ multiplex PCR assay. The table comes from immuneACCESS by way of TCRdb, which keeps in-frame sequences with V and J called. Part of the clones is missing from these tables; in studies checked, under half for an unresolved V gene and the rest for unknown reasons. For this sample there are around 120,000 clones; more than 85% appear just once. The biggest ten clones account for approximately 6.5% of the sample. This specimen was peripheral blood, taken 28 days after the second AZD1222 dose. These receptors were taken from an adult who received the AZD1222 COVID-19 vaccine.

The rearrangement joins TRBV19 to TRBJ1-2; TRBD1 might be the D (5 bases). V was shortened by 3 bases and J by 7 bases, with 15 bases between the two germline ends. The CDR3 length is 14 residues. The germline V gene encodes CDR1 LNHDA and CDR2 SQIVND (reference sequence). The CDR3, as DNA: TGTGCCAGTAGTATCCCAGACAGATTTGTTGGCTACACCTTC. As protein: CASSIPDRFVGYTF.

V and J are TRBV5-4 and TRBJ2-2, with TRBD2 matching over 8 bases. CDR1 is SGHNT, CDR2 YYREEE, per germline (reference sequence). The length of the CDR3 is 15 residues. V shed 0 bases, J shed 4 bases, and the junction held 2 bases outside the gene matches. The DNA for the CDR3 is TGTGCCAGCAGCTTGGTGAGCGGGGGCACCGGGGAGCTGTTTTTT. Its translation is CASSLVSGGTGELFF.

The gene calls are TRBV11-2 and TRBJ2-7; 8 bases align to TRBD1. Germline loops: CDR1 SGHAT, CDR2 FQNNGV. This CDR3 region has 16 residues. The trim removed 4 bases at V and 2 bases at J, leaving 10 bases unmatched. The CDR3 DNA follows: TGTGCCAGCAGCTCGAATCCGGGACAGGCAGCCTACGAGCAGTACTTC. Amino acids: CASSSNPGQAAYEQYF.

The rearrangement joins TRBV9 to TRBJ2-7; possible D gene TRBD2, 6 bases. This CDR3 contains 13 residues. Trimming shortened V by 0 bases and J by 5 bases, and 9 bases separated the two germline ends. CDR1 is SGDLS and CDR2 is YYNGEE in the germline V gene. This CDR3 is CASSVAGGDEQYF. The CDR3, as DNA: TGTGCCAGCAGCGTAGCCGGCGGGGACGAGCAGTACTTC.

The chain joins TRBV5-1 to TRBJ2-7, with 11 bases matching TRBD2. The CDR3 has 14 residues. V dropped 1 base and J dropped 7; count of bases not matched to a gene: 4. Germline CDR1 SGHRS, CDR2 YFSETQ. CDR3 region: CASSLTSGGYEQYF. The CDR3 DNA reads TGCGCCAGCAGCTTGACTAGCGGGGGCTATGAGCAGTACTTC.

V usage is TRBV9 and J usage is TRBJ2-5; D is possibly TRBD2 (7 bases). V was cut by 4 bases and J by 3 bases, with 28 bases left in between. CDR3 length: 19 residues. Germline CDR1 reads SGDLS; CDR2 reads YYNGEE. The CDR3 here is CASSHFSGGGAAYEETQYF. As DNA, the CDR3 is TGTGCCAGCAGCCATTTCAGCGGTGGGGGGGCGGCGTACGAAGAGACCCAGTACTTC. The full variable domain, completed using reference TRBV9 and TRBJ2-5, is DSGVTQTPKHLITATGQRVTLRCSPRSGDLSVYWYQQSLDQGLQFLIQYYNGEERAKGNILERFSAQQFPDLHSELNLSSLELGDSALYFCASSHFSGGGAAYEETQYFGPGTRLLVL.

The chain is built from TRBV28 and TRBJ2-3; no reliable D call. Trimming removed 3 bases from V and 0 bases from J, with 4 bases in between. This CDR3 is 13 amino acids long. The germline V gene encodes CDR1 MDHEN and CDR2 SYDVKM. The CDR3 sequence is CASSFPSTDTQYF. Here the CDR3 DNA reads TGTGCCAGCAGTTTCCCCAGCACAGATACGCAGTATTTT.

The chain carries TRBV29-1 and TRBJ1-2; D is possibly TRBD1 (5 bases). This CDR3 region has 16 residues. The germline gives CDR1 SQVTM, CDR2 ANQGSEA. Trimming removed 4 bases from V and 0 bases from J, with 18 bases in between. The CDR3 protein is CSVVGWGTGANYGYTF. The CDR3, as DNA: TGCAGCGTTGTTGGTTGGGGGACTGGAGCTAACTATGGCTACACCTTC. The full variable domain, rest sourced from reference TRBV29-1 and TRBJ1-2, is SAVISQKPSRDICQRGTSLTIQCQVDSQVTMMFWYRQQPGQSLTLIATANQGSEATYESGFVIDKFPISRPNLTFSTLTVSNMSPEDSSIYLCSVVGWGTGANYGYTFGSGTRLTVV.

Concerning this clone itself: Other DNA sequences from this sample encode an identical CDR3 as well. The chain combines TRBV27 with TRBJ2-7; no definite D call. CDR1 and CDR2 from the germline V gene are MNHEY and SMNVEV (reference sequence). Trimming removed 1 base at V and 4 bases at J, with 5 bases between. The CDR3 sequence is 12 residues long. The CDR3 region has the DNA TGTGCCAGCAGTTTATTGGGTTACGAGCAGTACTTC. Its translation is CASSLLGYEQYF.

Details on this clone: The junction and the germline gene differ at one end; a read error may be behind it. The rearrangement joins TRBV19 to TRBJ1-1; D possibly corresponds to TRBD1 (5 bases). The CDR3 sequence is 16 residues long. The germline CDR1 and CDR2 sequences are LNHDA and SQIVND (reference sequence). CDR3 in DNA: TGTGCCAGTAGTCTAGACCCCGGGGGGTTGAGAACTGAAGCTTTCTTT. It yields the protein CASSLDPGGLRTEAFF. The full variable domain, in which reference TRBV19 and TRBJ1-1 provide the parts outside the CDR3, is DGGITQSPKYLFRKEGQNVTLSCEQNLNHDAMYWYRQDPGQGLRLIYYSQIVNDFQKGDIAEGYSVSREKKESFPLTVTSAQKNPTAFYLCASSLDPGGLRTEAFFGQGTRLTVV.

J is TRBJ1-6 and V is TRBV5-1; D gene unclear. The V gene's germline CDR1 is SGHRS and CDR2 YFSETQ. The CDR3 consists of 15 residues. Trimming took 5 bases from V and 1 from J, leaving 10 bases between them. CDR3 DNA: TGCGCCAGCAGTTTGACTGGATCCTATAATTCACCCCTCCACTTT. As protein: CASSLTGSYNSPLHF.

The chain employs TRBV7-9 and TRBJ2-1; 8 bases agree with TRBD1. V trimming: 6 bases; J trimming: 10 bases; junction bases outside the gene matches: 5. The CDR3 covers 12 residues. The germline V gene has CDR1 SEHNR and CDR2 FQNEAQ (reference sequence). CDR3 protein: CASRETGGEQFF. Here the CDR3 DNA reads TGTGCCAGCAGGGAAACAGGGGGAGAGCAGTTCTTC.

V usage is TRBV6-2 or TRBV6-3 and J usage is TRBJ1-1; a possible D gene is TRBD1 (5 bases). The CDR3 runs to 13 residues. V was cut by 2 bases and J by 3 bases, with 7 bases left in between. Germline V gene lookup returns CDR1 MNHEY and CDR2 SVGEGT. The CDR3 DNA reads TGTGCCAGCAGTTACGGGGGGGACACTGAAGCTTTCTTT. As protein: CASSYGGDTEAFF.

The chain is built from TRBV12-5 and TRBJ2-6; D is unclear. Germline CDR1 is LGHNT and CDR2 is FRNRAP. Between the trimmed V and J ends, which lost 2 bases and 4 bases, there was a span of 12 bases. This CDR3 has 16 amino acids. The CDR3 region has the DNA TGTGCTAGTGGTTTGCCACCCAAGGCGGGGGCCAACGTCCTGACTTTC. Its protein is CASGLPPKAGANVLTF.

This clone was seen only once. J is TRBJ1-2 and V is TRBV6-5, with D unresolved. Germline loops: CDR1 MNHEY, CDR2 SVGAGI. V lost 6 bases and J lost 4, with 12 bases in between. CDR3 size: 13 residues. Here the CDR3 DNA reads TGTGCCAGCAGCCTAACGGTGGGCTATGGCTACACCTTC. Protein sequence: CASSLTVGYGYTF.

The rearrangement joins TRBV27 to TRBJ1-2; the match to TRBD1 covers 7 bases. With 2 bases clipped from V and 2 bases from J, the junction kept 5 bases outside the gene matches. The CDR3 runs to 15 residues. CDR1 and CDR2 (germline): MNHEY, SMNVEV (reference sequence). The CDR3 nucleotides read TGTGCCAGCAGTTTACGACAGGGAGTGAACTATGGCTACACCTTC. This codes for CASSLRQGVNYGYTF.

DNA of the CDR3: TGTGCCAGCAGCCTTATTTTAGTCCGGGACATTAATTCACCCCTCCACTTT. It translates to CASSLILVRDINSPLHF. The chain carries TRBV7-9 and TRBJ1-6; D perhaps matches TRBD1 (6 bases). The CDR3 totals 17 residues. V lost 5 bases and J 6 bases, leaving 20 bases between the germline ends. Germline V gene sequence: CDR1 SEHNR, CDR2 FQNEAQ (reference sequence).

The chain carries TRBV24-1 and TRBJ2-7; D gene ambiguous. The germline V gene encodes CDR1 KGHDR and CDR2 SFDVKD. V lost 3 bases and J 0 bases, leaving 11 bases between the germline ends. The CDR3 consists of 15 residues. Written as DNA, the CDR3 is TGTGCCACCAGTGATCCAGGCAAGAGCTCCTACGAGCAGTACTTC. This gives the protein CATSDPGKSSYEQYF.

V is TRBV24-1 and J is TRBJ2-1, with no clear D. Deletions cut 2 bases from V and 8 bases from J, with 12 bases between. CDR1 is KGHDR and CDR2 is SFDVKD in the germline V gene. The CDR3 totals 14 residues. The CDR3: CATSDWGKVDEQFF. DNA of the CDR3: TGTGCCACCAGTGATTGGGGAAAGGTGGATGAGCAGTTCTTC.

The J gene is TRBJ2-5, the V gene TRBV15; a weak D match, TRBD1 (5 bases). The V gene's germline CDR1 is LNHNV and CDR2 YYDKDF (reference sequence). Trimming shortened V by 1 base and J by 1 base, and 7 bases separated the two germline ends. The CDR3 sequence is 14 residues long. The CDR3 sequence: CATSRVDSQETQYF. CDR3 DNA sequence: TGTGCCACCAGCAGAGTCGACAGCCAAGAGACCCAGTACTTC.

V is TRBV19 and J is TRBJ2-2; the D call may be TRBD1 or TRBD2 (5 bases each). The germline V gene encodes CDR1 LNHDA and CDR2 SQIVND (reference sequence). Trimming cost V 5 bases and J 6 bases, with 13 bases left between them. The CDR3 loop spans 14 amino acids. The CDR3 spells CASSPGRRAGELFF. The DNA for the CDR3 is TGTGCCAGTAGTCCGGGGCGACGAGCCGGGGAGCTGTTTTTT.

The chain is built from TRBV19 and TRBJ1-2; 8 nucleotides align to TRBD1. The J segment lost 4 bases and the V segment lost 7 bases, leaving 11 bases of the junction unmatched. The CDR3 length is 15 residues. Germline CDR1 and CDR2: LNHDA and SQIVND (reference sequence). The CDR3 DNA reads as TGTGCCAGTACTGAATCAGGGGGCGGAAGCTATGGCTACACCTTC. Its translation: CASTESGGGSYGYTF.

For this clone: The sample holds other DNA sequences that translate to the same CDR3. The chain carries TRBV5-1 and TRBJ1-1, with TRBD1 matching 8 bases. Per the germline V gene, CDR1 is SGHRS and CDR2 is YFSETQ. This CDR3 contains 14 residues. Trimming removed 4 bases from V and 1 base from J; junction bases left unmatched: 3. The CDR3 protein is CASSPGTGNTEAFF. The CDR3 DNA follows: TGCGCCAGCAGCCCGGGGACAGGGAACACTGAAGCTTTCTTT.

V is TRBV9 and J is TRBJ2-1; TRBD2 matches 12 bases. J lost 9 bases, V lost 6 bases, and 7 bases had no gene match. This CDR3 is 14 amino acids long. Germline assignment: CDR1 SGDLS and CDR2 YYNGEE. CDR3 coding DNA: TGTGCCAGCACCCTAGCGGGGGGGCCGGGTGAGCAGTTCTTC. Its translation: CASTLAGGPGEQFF.

The chain is built from TRBV3-1 (or the pseudogene TRBV3-2) and TRBJ2-3; D is uncertain. Per germline, CDR1 LGHDT and CDR2 YNNKEL (reference sequence). The CDR3 totals 13 residues. Trimming stripped 4 bases from V and 3 bases from J, with 8 bases between. CDR3 nucleotides: TGTGCCAGCAGCCGGATGACTACAGATACGCAGTATTTT. This gives the protein CASSRMTTDTQYF.

The chain carries TRBV7-8 and TRBJ2-2, with 11 bases matching TRBD1. The V gene's germline CDR1 is SGHVS and CDR2 FQNEAQ. With V trimmed by 4 bases and J by 6 bases, 4 bases remained unmatched. This CDR3 has 15 amino acids. DNA for the CDR3: TGTGCCAGCAGCTCGGGACAGGGGGTCGCCGGGGAGCTGTTTTTT. It codes for CASSSGQGVAGELFF.

V is TRBV11-2 and J is TRBJ1-1; D is unresolved. The CDR3 contains 14 residues. In germline, CDR1 is SGHAT, CDR2 FQNNGV. V shed 2 bases and J shed 6 bases, with 13 bases lying between them. This chain's CDR3 is CASSLMSSAPEAFF. In DNA form, the CDR3 reads TGTGCCAGCAGCTTAATGAGCTCAGCACCTGAAGCTTTCTTT.

This clone was counted once. Here the CDR3 reads CASSVSGTAIQETQYF. CDR3 nucleotide sequence: TGTGCCAGCAGTGTTTCCGGGACAGCCATCCAAGAGACCCAGTACTTC. V and J are TRBV6-1 and TRBJ2-5, with 7 bases matching TRBD1. Germline lookup yields CDR1 MNHNS and CDR2 SASEGT. With 4 bases clipped from V and 1 base from J, the junction kept 9 bases outside the gene matches. The CDR3 is made up of 16 amino acids.

This clone was detected a few times. The chain has TRBV7-6 and TRBJ1-2; TRBD1 might be the D (6 bases). CDR3 length: 15 residues. V was pared by 1 base and J by 2 bases, with 11 bases between. Germline values: CDR1 SGHVS, CDR2 FNYEAQ. The DNA of the CDR3 is TGTGCCAGCAGCTTAGGGGGGGCAGCAAACTATGGCTACACCTTC. Amino acid sequence: CASSLGGAANYGYTF.

The chain uses TRBV2 and TRBJ2-3; 7 bases fit TRBD2. Germline V gives CDR1 SNHLY, CDR2 FYNNEI. This CDR3 contains 14 residues. Trimming removed 6 bases from V and 4 bases from J; junction bases left unmatched: 7. CDR3 amino acids: CASRDLRESDTQYF. CDR3 in DNA: TGTGCCAGCAGAGACTTGCGGGAGTCAGATACGCAGTATTTT.

This sequence joins TRBV28 and TRBJ1-3; D remains unclear. CDR3 length equals 16 residues. Per germline, CDR1 MDHEN and CDR2 SYDVKM. The ends were cut back, 3 bases at V and 0 bases at J, with 12 bases in the middle. This CDR3 reads CASSFIWENSGNTIYF. CDR3 sequence (DNA): TGTGCCAGCAGTTTTATCTGGGAAAACTCTGGAAACACCATATATTTT.

This chain connects TRBV18 to TRBJ2-5; TRBD2 is a possible D gene (5 bases). CDR3 length: 16 residues. Germline-derived CDR1 and CDR2 are KGHSH and LQKENI. The ends were cut back, 3 bases at V and 2 bases at J, with 16 bases in the middle. CDR3 in amino acids: CASSPGKGILQETQYF. The CDR3 nucleotides are TGTGCCAGCTCACCCGGGAAAGGAATACTTCAAGAGACCCAGTACTTC.